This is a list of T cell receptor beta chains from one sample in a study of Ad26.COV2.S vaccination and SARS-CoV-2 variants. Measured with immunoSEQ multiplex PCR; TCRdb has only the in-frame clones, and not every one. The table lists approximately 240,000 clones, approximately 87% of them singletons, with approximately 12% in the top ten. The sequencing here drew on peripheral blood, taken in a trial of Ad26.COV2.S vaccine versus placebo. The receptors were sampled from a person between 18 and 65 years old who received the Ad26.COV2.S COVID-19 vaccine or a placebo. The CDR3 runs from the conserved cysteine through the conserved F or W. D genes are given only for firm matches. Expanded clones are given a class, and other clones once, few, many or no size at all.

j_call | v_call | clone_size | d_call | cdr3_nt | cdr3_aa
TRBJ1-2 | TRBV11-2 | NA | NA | TGTGCCAGCAGCTTAGATTCCAAGGGGGGGCGCCTGGATGGCTACACCTTC | CASSLDSKGGRLDGYTF
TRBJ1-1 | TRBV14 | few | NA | TGTGCCAGCAGCCTCCAAGGGGCCGTCGGAACTGAAGCTTTCTTT | CASSLQGAVGTEAFF
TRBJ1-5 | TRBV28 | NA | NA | TGTGCCAGCAGCCCCAACCGGGGGAATCAGCCCCAGCATTTT | CASSPNRGNQPQHF
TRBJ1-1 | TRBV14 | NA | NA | TGTGCCAGCAGCCAAGATCTAGGGCACCTGACTGAAGCTTTCTTT | CASSQDLGHLTEAFF
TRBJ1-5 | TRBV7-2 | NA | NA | TGTGCCAGCAGCTTGGGGGCGGGTAGCAATCAGCCCCAGCATTTT | CASSLGAGSNQPQHF
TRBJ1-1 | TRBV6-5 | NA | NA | TGTGCCAGCCAAGAATCGAACACTGAAGCTTTCTTT | CASQESNTEAFF
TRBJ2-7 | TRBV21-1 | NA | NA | TGTGCCAGCGGTTGGTCAGGCGACAGCATAACTTACGAGCAGTACTTC | CASGWSGDSITYEQYF
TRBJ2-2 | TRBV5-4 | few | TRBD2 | TGTGCCAGCAGCTTGGGAGGGACTAGCGGGACCGGGGAGCTGTTTTTT | CASSLGGTSGTGELFF
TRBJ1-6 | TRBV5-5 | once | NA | TGTGCCAGCAGCCGACAGGCCCCAGGATCACCCCTCCACTTT | CASSRQAPGSPLHF
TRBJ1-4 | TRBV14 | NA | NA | TGTGCCAGCAGCCAAGGGTGGGAAAAACTGTTTTTT | CASSQGWEKLFF
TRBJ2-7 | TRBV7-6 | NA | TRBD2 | TGTGCCAGCAGCTTAGTAGCGGGGGTCTCCTACGAGCAGTACTTC | CASSLVAGVSYEQYF
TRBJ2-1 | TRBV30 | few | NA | TGTGCCTGGAGTGTATCCAGCGGGTTTGATGAGCAGTTCTTC | CAWSVSSGFDEQFF
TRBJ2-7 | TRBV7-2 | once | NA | TGTGCCAGCAGCTTATCTCAGGGGTCTGGGGAGCAGTACTTC | CASSLSQGSGEQYF
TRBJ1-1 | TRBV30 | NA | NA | TGTGCCTGGAGTAAAAGGGCCGGGGGGACTGAAGCTTTCTTT | CAWSKRAGGTEAFF
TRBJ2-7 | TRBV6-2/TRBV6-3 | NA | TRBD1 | TGTGCCAGCAGTTACGACAGGGGAGCCTACGAGCAGTACTTC | CASSYDRGAYEQYF
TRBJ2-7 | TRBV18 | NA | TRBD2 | TGTGCCAGCTCAAGGGGGACTAGCGGGACCTACGAGCAGTACTTC | CASSRGTSGTYEQYF
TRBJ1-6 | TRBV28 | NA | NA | TGTGCCAGCAGACCATTTAGCTCCTATAATTCACCCCTCCACTTT | CASRPFSSYNSPLHF
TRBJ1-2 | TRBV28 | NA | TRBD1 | TGTGCCAGCAGTTTGTTAAGGCAGGGGGCTCTTGGCTATGGCTACACCTTC | CASSLLRQGALGYGYTF
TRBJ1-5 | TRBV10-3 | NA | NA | TGTGCCATCAATAAGGGAATGGGACAGCCCCAGCATTTT | CAINKGMGQPQHF
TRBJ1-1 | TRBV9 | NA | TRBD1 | TGTGCCAGCAGCGCCGCGGACAGGGTGAACACTGAAGCTTTCTTT | CASSAADRVNTEAFF
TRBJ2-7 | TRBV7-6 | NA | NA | TGTGCCAGCAGCTTAGGCCACTTCTCCTACGAGCAGTACTTC | CASSLGHFSYEQYF
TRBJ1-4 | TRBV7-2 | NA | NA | TGTGCCAGCAGCCCGTATAACAGCGCCGCCGAAAAACTGTTTTTT | CASSPYNSAAEKLFF
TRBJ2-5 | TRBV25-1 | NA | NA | TGTGCCAGCAGTGCGTCGGGGGGCCGTGAGACCCAGTACTTC | CASSASGGRETQYF
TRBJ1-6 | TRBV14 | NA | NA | TGTGCCAGCAGCCAAGGCACAGGGTTGAGTTCACCCCTCCACTTT | CASSQGTGLSSPLHF
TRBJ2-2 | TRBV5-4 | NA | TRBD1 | TGTGCCAGCAGCCCTGTCGGACAGGGAGGCGGGGAGCTGTTTTTT | CASSPVGQGGGELFF
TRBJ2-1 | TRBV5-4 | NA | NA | TGTGCCAGCAGCCGAGACAGTCCTAGCTCCTACAATGAGCAGTTCTTC | CASSRDSPSSYNEQFF
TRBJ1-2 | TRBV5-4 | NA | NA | TGTGCCAGCAGCCCCTCTAACTATGGCTACACCTTC | CASSPSNYGYTF
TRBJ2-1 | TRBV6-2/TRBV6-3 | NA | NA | TGTGCCAGCAGTTACTCAGGTCAGCTCTCCTACAATGAGCAGTTCTTC | CASSYSGQLSYNEQFF
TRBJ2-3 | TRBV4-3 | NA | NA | TGCGCCAGCAGCCAAGGTGAGGGAGCGGATACGCAGTATTTT | CASSQGEGADTQYF
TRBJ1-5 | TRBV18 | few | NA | TGTGCCAGCTCGGAGTATAGCAATCAGCCCCAGCATTTT | CASSEYSNQPQHF
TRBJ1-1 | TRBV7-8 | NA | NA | TGTGCCAGCAGCCTCCGGGGGGGAAACATCATGAACACTGAAGCTTTCTTT | CASSLRGGNIMNTEAFF
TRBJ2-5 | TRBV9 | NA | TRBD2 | TGTGCCAGCAGCGTACGCCCTAGCGGGAGTGGAGAGACCCAGTACTTC | CASSVRPSGSGETQYF
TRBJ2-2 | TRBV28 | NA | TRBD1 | TGTGCCAGCATCGGGACAGGAATCGCCGGGGAGCTGTTTTTT | CASIGTGIAGELFF
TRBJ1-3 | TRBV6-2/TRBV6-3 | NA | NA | TGTGCCAGCAACCCGACAGGTCCGGCTGGAAACACCATATATTTT | CASNPTGPAGNTIYF
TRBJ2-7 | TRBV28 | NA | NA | TGTGCCAGCAGAAAGACAGGATACCCCGAGCAGTACTTC | CASRKTGYPEQYF
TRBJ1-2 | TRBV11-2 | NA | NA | TGTGCCAGCAGCTGGGATCCCGACCCCGGGGGCTACACCTTC | CASSWDPDPGGYTF
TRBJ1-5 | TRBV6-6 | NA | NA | TGTGCCAGCAGTTACTCTGGGGGGATCAATCAGCCCCAGCATTTT | CASSYSGGINQPQHF
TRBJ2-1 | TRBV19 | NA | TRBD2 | TGTGCCAGTAGTAGTCTCGGGACTAGGGGCGAGCAGTTCTTC | CASSSLGTRGEQFF
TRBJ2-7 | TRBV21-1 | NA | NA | TGTGCCAGCAGCAAGAGGTCAGGGGGGGGCTACGAGCAGTACTTC | CASSKRSGGGYEQYF
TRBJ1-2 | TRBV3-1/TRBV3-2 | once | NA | TGTGCCAGCAGCCAAGCCTCCGGCCCGTATGGCTACACCTTC | CASSQASGPYGYTF
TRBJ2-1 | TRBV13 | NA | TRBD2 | TGTGCCAGCAGCCTAGGGGGGACTAGCGATTGGAATGAGCAGTTCTTC | CASSLGGTSDWNEQFF
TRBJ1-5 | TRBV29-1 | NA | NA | TGCAGCGTTCGGGGGGGAGGAAGCAATCAGCCCCAGCATTTT | CSVRGGGSNQPQHF
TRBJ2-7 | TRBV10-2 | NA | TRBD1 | TGCGCCAGCAGCGACGCGACAGGGCCCTACGAGCAGTACTTC | CASSDATGPYEQYF
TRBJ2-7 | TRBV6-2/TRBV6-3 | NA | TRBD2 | TGTGCCAGCAGTTACGGCTTGACTAGCGGGTCCCGTTCCCTAGCCGAGCAGTACTTC | CASSYGLTSGSRSLAEQYF
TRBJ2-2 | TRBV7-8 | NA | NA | TGTGCCAGCATGGGTAACACCGGGGAGCTGTTTTTT | CASMGNTGELFF
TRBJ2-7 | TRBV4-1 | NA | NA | TGCGCCAGCAGCCAACCTGGACAGTCCTACGAGCAGTACTTC | CASSQPGQSYEQYF
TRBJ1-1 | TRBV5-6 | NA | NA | TGTGCCAGCAGCTTCCCATACACTGAAGCTTTCTTT | CASSFPYTEAFF
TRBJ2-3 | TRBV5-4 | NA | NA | TGTGCCAGCAGCTTGGCCCTTACGGGTGATACGCAGTATTTT | CASSLALTGDTQYF
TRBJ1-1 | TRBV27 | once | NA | TGTGCCAGCAGTTTATCCCGGGGGCTGAACACTGAAGCTTTCTTT | CASSLSRGLNTEAFF
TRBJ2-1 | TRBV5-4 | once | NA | TGTGCCAGCAGCTGGGAGGGGGCCCCCTACAATGAGCAGTTCTTC | CASSWEGAPYNEQFF
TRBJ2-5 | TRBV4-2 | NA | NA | TGTGCCAGCACCCTAGATGGAGCCGGTGGGAAGACCCAGTACTTC | CASTLDGAGGKTQYF
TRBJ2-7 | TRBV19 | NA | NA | TGTGCCACCACGGAGACAGTCCTCGGAGAGCAGTACTTC | CATTETVLGEQYF
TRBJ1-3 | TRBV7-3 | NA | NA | TGTGCCAGCAGCTTAAACGCAGGGTCAGGAAACACCATATATTTT | CASSLNAGSGNTIYF